The sequence of this T cell receptor beta chain was determined in a study of a mutant IDH1 vaccine in newly diagnosed glioma. Study overall: Averaging roughly 40 years of age, treated patients were around 62% male and around 40% female. Most patients had received both radiotherapy and temozolomide, the prior options being radiotherapy, temozolomide, or both.

Germline V CDR1 and CDR2: SNHLY, FYNNEI. The CDR3 consists of 12 residues. The ends were cut back, 8 bases at V and 0 bases at J, with 8 bases in the middle. About this clone itself: The target antigen is unknown.

Assay: immunoSEQ multiplex PCR; the TCRdb copy retains only in-frame clones and omits some. The table includes some 60,000 clones, around 85% detected once. The time point is: week 35, safety follow-up. All doses held 300 ug of mutant IDH1 20-mer peptide, with topical imiquimod. V is TRBV2 and J is TRBJ2-7, with D unresolved. The clonotype was recovered from a man in his forties with glioma. Specimen: PBMCs, collected from a glioma patient whose treatment included an IDH1 peptide vaccine. CDR3 coding DNA: TGTGCCAGCGGCGGTAGCTCCTACGAGCAGTACTTC. It codes for CASGGSSYEQYF.